This T cell receptor (beta chain) stems from a study of T cells in Graves' hyperthyroidism and ophthalmopathy. General study findings and limits: The model's output predicted ophthalmopathy at a median of about 6.5 months prior to onset. By a 13 V-J model, ophthalmopathy was set apart from stable hyperthyroidism.

This clonotype has more than one count but fewer than ten. Its antigen remains unknown. It was RNA transcripts that yielded the amplified TCR beta CDR3 regions. An initial round of RT-PCR targeting the TCR CDR3 relied on the HTBI primer set. Via MiXCR, TCRdb re-called the multiplex PCR reads, giving one row per CDR3 protein. The table records about 520,000 distinct CDR3 sequences, approximately 25% of them present only once. A patient was excluded if there was uncontrolled infection, other autoimmune disease, pregnancy or lactation. Using more than 7.5 ml of fresh peripheral blood, PBMCs were prepared. The sequence derives from a woman in her twenties or thirties with Graves' ophthalmopathy. The material sequenced was blood.

As DNA, the CDR3 is TGTGCCAGCATTCTGGACGGCAATCAGCCCCAGCATTTT. This codes for CASILDGNQPQHF. V is TRBV6-1 and J is TRBJ1-5; D not certain. V was cut by 7 bases and J by 2 bases, with 9 bases left in between. Germline loops: CDR1 MNHNS, CDR2 SASEGT. This CDR3 is built from 13 residues.